This T cell receptor (beta chain) was sequenced during a study of shared clonotypes between healthy human individuals. CDR3 length: 16 residues. Germline V CDR1 and CDR2: MNHNY, SVGAGI (reference sequence). Trimming took 5 bases from V and 0 from J; bases not matched to a gene: 9. Study-wide results and limits: What rarefaction showed was incomplete sorted-subset sequencing despite large depth.

Execution of the assay was at deep level. Original methodology: ImmunoSEQ sequences covered only the junction and lacked quality scores; filtering therefore differed. Generated by immunoSEQ multiplex PCR, the TCRdb table keeps only in-frame clones and is missing some. The DNA was the basis for D and trimming; V, J and clone size are from that table. The table has 640,000 or so clones, about two thirds seen once; the top ten hold 1.8%. This clone was seen at least ten times. Its target is not known. The investigators split CD4+ cells into a CD45RA+ naive subset and a CD45RA-negative memory subset. This receptor was taken from a woman in her thirties in good health. Sequencing was done on a sample of memory CD4+ T cells sorted from blood. Subset denoted: CD45RA-negative fraction. J is TRBJ1-2 and V is TRBV6-6, with TRBD1 matching 7 bases. This CDR3 is CASSPRQGNANYGYTF. The CDR3 DNA is TGTGCCAGCAGTCCCCGACAGGGAAACGCTAACTATGGCTACACCTTC.